The next 7 T cell receptor beta chains were all read from a single sample in a study of blood T cell repertoires in COVID-19. Assay: immunoSEQ multiplex PCR; the TCRdb copy retains only in-frame clones and omits some. This table has around 61,000 clones, 65% to 90% appearing once. Sequencing input: peripheral blood. The receptors shown here come from a man in his forties or fifties with active COVID-19.

The V call is TRBV5-1, the J call TRBJ2-1; the match to TRBD2 covers 11 bases. Germline CDR1 reads SGHRS; CDR2 reads YFSETQ. The J segment lost 10 bases and the V segment lost 2 bases, leaving 2 bases of the junction unmatched. The CDR3 covers 13 residues. The CDR3, as DNA: TGCGCCAGCAGCTTTAGCGGGAGGGGGGAGCAGTTCTTC. Amino acids: CASSFSGRGEQFF.

This clone turned up a few times. In nucleotides, the CDR3 is TGCGCCAGCAGCGAAAGAGAGCGGGGGGCGAACACCGGGGAGCTGTTTTTT. Translated, it gives CASSERERGANTGELFF. The rearrangement links TRBV4-1 to TRBJ2-2, with 9 bases matching TRBD2. The CDR3 is 17 residues long. Per the germline V gene, CDR1 is MGHRA and CDR2 is YSYEKL. The junction had 7 bases not matched to a gene; V was cut back by 5 bases and J by 0 bases.

The chain is built from TRBV7-6 and TRBJ2-5; TRBD2 agrees at 10 bases. Germline V gives CDR1 SGHVS, CDR2 FNYEAQ. The CDR3 runs to 18 residues. V lost 0 bases, J lost 4 bases, and 11 bases stayed unmatched. The chain's CDR3 is CASSLAERGGLLRETQYF. The CDR3 DNA reads as TGTGCCAGCAGCTTAGCTGAGCGGGGGGGCCTCCTCCGAGAGACCCAGTACTTC.

The chain recombines TRBV28 with TRBJ2-7; 8 bases agree with TRBD1. The CDR3 runs 14 residues. The trim removed 5 bases at V and 7 bases at J, leaving 10 bases unmatched. The germline CDR1 and CDR2 sequences are MDHEN and SYDVKM. In DNA, the CDR3 is TGTGCCAGCAGTCCTTCGGACAGGGTGCGGGAGCAGTACTTC. Its protein product is CASSPSDRVREQYF.

The chain couples TRBV6-5 to TRBJ1-2, with a tentative D call TRBD1 (6 bases). Germline-derived CDR1 and CDR2 are MNHEY and SVGAGI. The V and J ends lost 2 bases and 4 bases respectively, with 14 bases between them. This CDR3 is built from 15 residues. The CDR3 here is CASSYADSPGYGYTF. In DNA, the CDR3 is TGTGCCAGCAGTTACGCGGACAGTCCTGGCTATGGCTACACCTTC.

In DNA form, the CDR3 reads TGTGCCAGCAGCTTTTGGACTTTGGATACGCAGTATTTT. It yields the protein CASSFWTLDTQYF. V usage is TRBV7-2 and J usage is TRBJ2-3, with D possibly being TRBD2 (5 bases). Trimming left V 3 bases short and J 6 bases short, with 10 bases between. Germline CDR1 and CDR2: SGHTA and FQGNSA. This CDR3 contains 13 residues.

The gene calls are TRBV24-1 and TRBJ1-6; 7 bases align to TRBD1. The CDR3 sequence is 15 residues long. The J segment lost 0 bases and the V segment lost 8 bases, leaving 3 bases of the junction unmatched. Germline loops: CDR1 KGHDR, CDR2 SFDVKD. The CDR3 region has the DNA TGTGCCACCAAGGACAGGAGCTCCTATAATTCACCCCTCCACTTT. Translated: CATKDRSSYNSPLHF.